A selection of T cell receptor beta chains follows, all from one sample in a study of control samples from healthy donors and cancer patients. Repertoires were generated with immunoSEQ multiplex PCR, while TCRdb's copy carries only in-frame clones and drops some. Seen here are around 130,000 clones, roughly 90% observed once, and the top ten hold about 3.4%. The sequencing input was blood. The receptors stem from a man aged 50 to 59 in good health. Each CDR3 is given with its conserved first and last residue. Each record gives: V gene, J gene, D gene, clone size, CDR3 protein, CDR3 DNA. D genes are given only for firm matches. A clone size is listed for some rows: how often the clone was seen (once, few, many), or a class if it is expanded.

>TRBV9|TRBJ2-2|-|-
CASSVGTSPELFF
TGTGCCAGCAGCGTGGGAACTTCCCCCGAGCTGTTTTTT
>TRBV2|TRBJ1-5|-|-
CASSRTGNQPQHF
TGTGCCAGCAGTAGGACAGGCAATCAGCCCCAGCATTTT
>TRBV2|TRBJ1-5|-|-
CASGPLNSNQPQHF
TGTGCCAGCGGACCGCTAAATAGCAATCAGCCCCAGCATTTT
>TRBV6-5|TRBJ1-5|-|few
CASSSLTSNQPQHF
TGTGCCAGCAGCAGCCTAACGAGCAATCAGCCCCAGCATTTT
>TRBV28|TRBJ1-3|-|-
CASAAEQGVAGNTIYF
TGTGCCAGCGCGGCTGAACAGGGAGTCGCCGGAAACACCATATATTTT
>TRBV7-9|TRBJ1-1|-|-
CANTLSNLNTEAFF
TGTGCCAATACCCTTTCTAATCTGAACACTGAAGCTTTCTTT
>TRBV2|TRBJ2-1|-|-
CASSESDYNEQFF
TGTGCCAGCAGTGAATCGGATTACAATGAGCAGTTCTTC
>TRBV19|TRBJ1-6|TRBD1|-
CAGLQGIPNNSPLHF
TGTGCCGGACTACAGGGGATTCCTAATAATTCACCCCTCCACTTT
>TRBV28|TRBJ1-1|-|-
CASILSGAVNTEAFF
TGTGCCAGCATCTTAAGTGGCGCAGTGAACACTGAAGCTTTCTTT
>TRBV11-3|TRBJ2-2|TRBD2|-
CASTRLARGGELFF
TGTGCCAGCACCCGACTAGCAAGAGGCGGGGAGCTGTTTTTT
>TRBV15|TRBJ2-7|-|-
CATSPRTGQDEQYF
TGTGCCACCAGCCCTCGCACAGGGCAGGACGAGCAGTACTTC
>TRBV3-1/TRBV3-2|TRBJ2-4|-|-
CASSLQFGGYIQYF
TGTGCCAGCAGCCTTCAGTTTGGGGGATACATTCAGTACTTC
>TRBV28|TRBJ1-2|-|-
CASSPSHYYGYTF
TGTGCCAGCAGTCCCTCCCATTACTATGGCTACACCTTC
>TRBV11-1|TRBJ1-1|-|few
CASCIDGLRRTEAFF
TGTGCCAGCTGTATTGACGGACTGCGAAGGACTGAAGCTTTCTTT
>TRBV6-6|TRBJ1-1|TRBD1|-
CASSYSGQGGEAFF
TGTGCCAGCAGTTACTCCGGACAGGGCGGTGAAGCTTTCTTT
>TRBV3-1/TRBV3-2|TRBJ1-3|-|-
CASSQDSQGNTIYF
TGTGCCAGCAGCCAAGATTCGCAGGGAAACACCATATATTTT